This T cell receptor beta chain was sequenced for a study of shared clonotypes between healthy human individuals. It was CD45RO-negative cells, positively selected for CCR7, that made up naive CD8 cells, with terminally differentiated effector memory CD45RA+ cells excluded. The CDR3 totals 14 residues. Over several immunoSEQ plates, each subset's genomic DNA was distributed in even portions. Repertoires were generated with immunoSEQ multiplex PCR, while TCRdb's copy carries only in-frame clones and drops some. The table lists some 630,000 clones, approximately 96% of them singletons, with roughly 0.1% in the top ten.

The sample was naive CD8+ T cells sorted from blood. This chain links TRBV21-1 with TRBJ1-2. TRBV21-1 is an annotated pseudogene. The source is a woman aged 25 to 39 in good health. The CDR3 DNA reads TGTGCCAGCAGCAAACGGGTTCCTAACTATGGCTACACCTTC. The encoded protein is CASSKRVPNYGYTF.